This T cell receptor beta chain came from a study of blood T cell repertoires in COVID-19. About the study: Acute and convalescent COVID-19 specimens originated in the United States, Italy and Spain. PBMCs, B-cell-depleted T cells, or T cells were the source of the cDNA or gDNA that made up the material.

V gave up 7 bases and J gave up 7 bases, with 19 bases separating them. The germline CDR1 and CDR2 sequences are MNHNS and SASEGT. CDR3 length equals 14 residues. Original processing methods: Amplification from reference gene primers served as the basis for estimated nucleated cell counts. Profiling relied on immunoSEQ multiplex PCR, and the TCRdb table lists in-frame clones only, not all of them. D and trimming come from the DNA, and the V and J calls and clone size come from that table. The data hold around 180,000 clones, with 60% to 80% observed a single time. The V gene is TRBV6-1, the J gene TRBJ1-1, with D possibly being TRBD1 (5 bases). The material sequenced was peripheral blood. The TCR sequence derives from a man aged 55 to 70 with active or convalescent COVID-19. The CDR3 here is CASTAGRREGEAFF. The DNA for the CDR3 is TGTGCCAGCACCGCGGGACGCCGGGAGGGTGAAGCTTTCTTT.